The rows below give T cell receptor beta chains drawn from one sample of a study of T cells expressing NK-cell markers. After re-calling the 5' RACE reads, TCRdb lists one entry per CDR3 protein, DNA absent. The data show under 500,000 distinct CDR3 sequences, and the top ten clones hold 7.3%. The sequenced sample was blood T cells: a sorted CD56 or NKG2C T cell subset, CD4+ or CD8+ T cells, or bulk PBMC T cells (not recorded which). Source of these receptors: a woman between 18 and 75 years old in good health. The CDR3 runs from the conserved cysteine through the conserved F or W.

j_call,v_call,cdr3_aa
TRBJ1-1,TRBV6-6,CASGVGFRTEAFF
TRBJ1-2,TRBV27,CASSPRGGYGYTF
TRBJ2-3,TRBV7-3,CASSLIAGEGTQYF
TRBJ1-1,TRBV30,CAWSVTGGTEAFF
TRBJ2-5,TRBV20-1,CSAYPGTSGETQYF
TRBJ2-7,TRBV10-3,CAISESHATSYEQYF
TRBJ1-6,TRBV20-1,CSARQGANNSPLHF
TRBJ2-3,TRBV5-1,CASSGFLSGGSTDTQYF
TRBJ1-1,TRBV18,CASSPTRTNTEAFF
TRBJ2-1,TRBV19,CASSGRLAGQYNEQFF